The entry below describes one T cell receptor (beta chain). The repertoire was sequenced with immunoSEQ multiplex PCR; TCRdb's copy has only in-frame clones and lacks some. The sample yields 55,000 to 65,000 clones, 90% to 95% seen once. This specimen belongs to a study of T cell changes during pregnancy in multiple sclerosis. The germline CDR1 and CDR2 sequences are PRHDT and FYEKMQ (reference sequence). With 8 bases removed from V and 4 bases from J, the gap between germline ends came to 10 bases. This CDR3 spans 12 amino acids. The J gene is TRBJ2-3, the V gene TRBV13; D is uncertain. The sample was CD8+ T cells from peripheral blood mononuclear cells, taken in the third trimester of pregnancy. This clonotype was sampled from a female donor with multiple sclerosis, enrolled in a pregnancy study. CDR3 nucleotide sequence: TGTGCCAGCGCCTCGGGTGCAGATACGCAGTATTTT. Translating it yields CASASGADTQYF.